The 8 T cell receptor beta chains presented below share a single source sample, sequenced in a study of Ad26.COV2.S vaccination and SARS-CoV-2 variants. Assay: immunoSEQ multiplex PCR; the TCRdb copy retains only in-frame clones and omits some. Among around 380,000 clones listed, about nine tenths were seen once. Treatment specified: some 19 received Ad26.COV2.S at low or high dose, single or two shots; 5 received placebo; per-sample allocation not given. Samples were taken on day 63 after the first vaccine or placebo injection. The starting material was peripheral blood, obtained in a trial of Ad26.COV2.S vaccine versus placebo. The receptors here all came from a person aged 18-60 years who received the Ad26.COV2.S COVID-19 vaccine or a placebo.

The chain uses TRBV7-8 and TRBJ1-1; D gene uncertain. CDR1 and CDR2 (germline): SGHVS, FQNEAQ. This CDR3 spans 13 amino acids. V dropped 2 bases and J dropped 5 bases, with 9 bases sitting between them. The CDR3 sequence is CASSLYSGTEAFF. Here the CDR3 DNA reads TGTGCCAGCAGCTTATATTCGGGGACTGAAGCTTTCTTT.

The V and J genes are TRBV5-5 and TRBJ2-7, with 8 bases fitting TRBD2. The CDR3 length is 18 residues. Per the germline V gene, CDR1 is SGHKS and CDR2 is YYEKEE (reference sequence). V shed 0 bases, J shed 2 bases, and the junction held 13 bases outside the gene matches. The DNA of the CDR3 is TGTGCCAGCAGCTTGGACCCATTCGCGGGGGGCCTTCCCTACGAGCAGTACTTC. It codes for CASSLDPFAGGLPYEQYF.

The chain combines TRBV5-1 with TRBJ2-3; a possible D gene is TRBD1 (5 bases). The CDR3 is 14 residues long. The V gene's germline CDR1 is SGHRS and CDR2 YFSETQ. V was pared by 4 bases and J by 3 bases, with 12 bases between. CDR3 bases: TGCGCCAGCAGCCCCCTAGGGGAAACAGATACGCAGTATTTT. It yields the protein CASSPLGETDTQYF. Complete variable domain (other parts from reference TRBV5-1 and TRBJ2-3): KAGVTQTPRYLIKTRGQQVTLSCSPISGHRSVSWYQQTPGQGLQFLFEYFSETQRNKGNFPGRFSGRQFSNSRSEMNVSTLELGDSALYLCASSPLGETDTQYFGPGTRLTVL.

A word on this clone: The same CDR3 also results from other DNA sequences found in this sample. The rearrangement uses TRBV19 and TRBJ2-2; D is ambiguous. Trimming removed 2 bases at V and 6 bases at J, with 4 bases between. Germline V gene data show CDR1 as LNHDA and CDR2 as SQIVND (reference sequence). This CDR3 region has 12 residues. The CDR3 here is CASSILPGELFF. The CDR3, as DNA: TGTGCCAGTAGTATACTCCCCGGGGAGCTGTTTTTT.

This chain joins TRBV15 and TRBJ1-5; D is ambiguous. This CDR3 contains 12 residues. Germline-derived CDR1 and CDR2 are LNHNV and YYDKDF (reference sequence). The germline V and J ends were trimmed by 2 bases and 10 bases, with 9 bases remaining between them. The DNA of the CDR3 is TGTGCCACCAGCAGATCACGGGAACCCCAGCATTTT. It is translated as CATSRSREPQHF.

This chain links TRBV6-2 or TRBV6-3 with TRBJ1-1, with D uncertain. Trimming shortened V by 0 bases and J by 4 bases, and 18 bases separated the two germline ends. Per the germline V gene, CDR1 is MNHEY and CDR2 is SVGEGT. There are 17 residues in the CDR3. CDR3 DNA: TGTGCCAGCAGTTACTCGACTGGGCCTCCCGGGCGCACTGAAGCTTTCTTT. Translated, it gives CASSYSTGPPGRTEAFF.

The CDR3 DNA is TGTGCCAGCAGCTCCTCGGGACAGAACTATGGCTACACCTTC. It specifies CASSSSGQNYGYTF. The J gene is TRBJ1-2, the V gene TRBV7-2, with 7 bases aligning to TRBD1. With 4 bases clipped from V and 2 bases from J, the junction kept 4 bases outside the gene matches. Germline V CDR1 and CDR2: SGHTA, FQGNSA. CDR3 length: 14 amino acids.

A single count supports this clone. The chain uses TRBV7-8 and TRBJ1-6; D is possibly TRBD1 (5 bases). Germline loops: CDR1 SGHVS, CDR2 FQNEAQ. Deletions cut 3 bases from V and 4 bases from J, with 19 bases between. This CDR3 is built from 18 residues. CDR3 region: CASSFGPGKRGYNSPLHF. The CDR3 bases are TGTGCCAGCAGCTTCGGTCCAGGGAAGAGGGGTTATAATTCACCCCTCCACTTT.